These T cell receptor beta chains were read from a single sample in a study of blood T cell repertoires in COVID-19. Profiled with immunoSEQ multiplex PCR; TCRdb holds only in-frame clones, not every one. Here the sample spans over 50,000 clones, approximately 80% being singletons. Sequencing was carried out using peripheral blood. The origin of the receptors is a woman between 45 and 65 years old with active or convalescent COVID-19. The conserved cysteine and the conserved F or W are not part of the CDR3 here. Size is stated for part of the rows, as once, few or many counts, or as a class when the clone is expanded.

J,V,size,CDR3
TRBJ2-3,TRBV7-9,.,ASSLGRDSTDTQY
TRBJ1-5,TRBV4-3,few,ASSQDGRDNQPQH
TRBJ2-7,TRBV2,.,ASSGGVGYEQY
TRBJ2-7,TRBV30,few,AWSGLAGAPHEQY
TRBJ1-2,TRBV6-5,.,ASSSHTLTGSGYT
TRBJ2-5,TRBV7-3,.,ASSLGPGQGRAETQY
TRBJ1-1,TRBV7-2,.,ASSSWAGQNTEAF
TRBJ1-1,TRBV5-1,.,ASSSSSGDSTEAF
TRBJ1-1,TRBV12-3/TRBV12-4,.,ASKKRTEAF
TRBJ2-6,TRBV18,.,ASSHSPGLAGEGPGANVLT
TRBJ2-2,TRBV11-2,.,ASSPLSAGELF
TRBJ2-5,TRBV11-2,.,ASSLDAYTQY
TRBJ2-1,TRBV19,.,ASTRRYGYNNEQF
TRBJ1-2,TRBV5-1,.,ASSLSAGGASGYT
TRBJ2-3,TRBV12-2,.,ASRPPIGSGTDTQY
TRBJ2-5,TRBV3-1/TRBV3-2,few,ASTEAQGLLETQY
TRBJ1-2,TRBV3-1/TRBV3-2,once,ASKGRGRLGGYT
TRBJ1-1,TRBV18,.,ASSPGVEAF
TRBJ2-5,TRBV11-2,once,ASSLWRQETQY
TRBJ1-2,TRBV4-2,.,ASSQGVGTGGDKNYGYT
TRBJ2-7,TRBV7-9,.,ASSSTGSYSYEQY
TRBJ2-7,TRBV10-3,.,AISDPGRPGQEVGEQY
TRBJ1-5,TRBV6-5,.,ASSYYENQPQH
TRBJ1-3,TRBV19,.,ASTGSSGNTIY
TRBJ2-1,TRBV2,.,ASRLTSYNSYNEQF
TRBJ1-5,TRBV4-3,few,ASSQDLGGIGNQPQH
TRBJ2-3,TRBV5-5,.,ASSSRDTDTQY
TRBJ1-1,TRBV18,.,ASSPGDRVNTEAF
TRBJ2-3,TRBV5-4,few,ASSFPGLAGGATDTQY
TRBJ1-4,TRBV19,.,ASRGVGGEKLF
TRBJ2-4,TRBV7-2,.,ASSLSPAKNIQY
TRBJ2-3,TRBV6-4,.,ASSESTSGRNTQY
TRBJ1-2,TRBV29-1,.,SVDWGTGYGYT
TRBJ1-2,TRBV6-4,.,ASSPESNYGYT
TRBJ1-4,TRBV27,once,ASSLGLSTRGEKLF
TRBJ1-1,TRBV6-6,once,ASSRLGTLMNTEAF
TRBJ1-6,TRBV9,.,ASSAALTGANSPLH
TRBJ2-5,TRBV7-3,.,ASSPGGGTQY
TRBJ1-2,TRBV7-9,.,ASSLGQGGRGYT
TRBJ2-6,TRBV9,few,ASSGEQGFSGANVLT
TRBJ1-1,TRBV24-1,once,ATRGGPGRTEAF
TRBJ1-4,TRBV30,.,AGYRRDREKLF
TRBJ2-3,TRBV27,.,ASRGTSGTYTQY
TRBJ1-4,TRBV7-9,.,ASSLGTGEEKLF
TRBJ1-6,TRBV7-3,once,ASREDSYNSPLH
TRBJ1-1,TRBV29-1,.,SVITGGETEAF
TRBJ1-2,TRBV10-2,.,ASSVRAGDGYT
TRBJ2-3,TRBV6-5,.,ASTRSASGTQY
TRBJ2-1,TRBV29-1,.,SGSRTSGYNEQF
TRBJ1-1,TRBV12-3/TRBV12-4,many,ASSRGLSTEAF
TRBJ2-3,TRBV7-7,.,ASSSGTSGSVGTDTQY
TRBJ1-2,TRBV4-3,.,ASSSRVYGYT
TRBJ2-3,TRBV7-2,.,ASRPGTANTQY
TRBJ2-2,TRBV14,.,ASSQWDYANTGELF
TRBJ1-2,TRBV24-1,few,ATSDRWQVGGYGYT